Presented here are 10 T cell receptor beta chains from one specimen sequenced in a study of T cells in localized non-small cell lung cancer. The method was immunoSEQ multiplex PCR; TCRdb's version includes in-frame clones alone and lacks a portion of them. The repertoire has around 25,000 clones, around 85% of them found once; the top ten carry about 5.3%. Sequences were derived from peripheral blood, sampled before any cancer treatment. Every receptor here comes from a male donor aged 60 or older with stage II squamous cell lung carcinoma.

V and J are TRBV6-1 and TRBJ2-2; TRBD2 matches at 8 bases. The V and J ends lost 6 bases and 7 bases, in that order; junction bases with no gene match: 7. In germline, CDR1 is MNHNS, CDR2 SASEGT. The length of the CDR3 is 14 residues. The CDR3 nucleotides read TGTGCCAGCAGAAGCGGGGGAATGAGCGGGGAGCTGTTTTTT. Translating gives CASRSGGMSGELFF.

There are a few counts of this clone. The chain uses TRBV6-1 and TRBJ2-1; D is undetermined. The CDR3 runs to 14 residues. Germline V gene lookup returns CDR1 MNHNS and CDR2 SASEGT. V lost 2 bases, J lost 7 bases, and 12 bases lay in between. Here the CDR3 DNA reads TGTGCCAGCAGTGAATCGGCCAGTCCAAATGAGCAGTTCTTC. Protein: CASSESASPNEQFF.

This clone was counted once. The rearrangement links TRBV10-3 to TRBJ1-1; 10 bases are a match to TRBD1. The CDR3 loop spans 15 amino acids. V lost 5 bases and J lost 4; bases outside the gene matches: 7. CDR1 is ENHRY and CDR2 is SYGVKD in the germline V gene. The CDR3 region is CAISTRDRGFTEAFF. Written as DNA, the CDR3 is TGTGCCATCAGTACCCGGGACAGGGGATTCACTGAAGCTTTCTTT.

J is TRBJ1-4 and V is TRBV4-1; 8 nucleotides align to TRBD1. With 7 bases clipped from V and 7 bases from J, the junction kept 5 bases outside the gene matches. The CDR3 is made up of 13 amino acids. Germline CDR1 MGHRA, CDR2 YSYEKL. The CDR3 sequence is CASTGQGSEKLFF. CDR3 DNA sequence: TGCGCCAGCACCGGACAGGGAAGTGAAAAACTGTTTTTT.

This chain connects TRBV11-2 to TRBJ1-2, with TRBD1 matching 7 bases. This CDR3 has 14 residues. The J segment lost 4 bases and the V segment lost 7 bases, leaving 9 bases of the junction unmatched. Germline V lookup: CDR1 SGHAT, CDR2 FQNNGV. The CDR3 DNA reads TGTGCCAGCACCACGGACAGGCGAACCTATGGCTACACCTTC. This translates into CASTTDRRTYGYTF.

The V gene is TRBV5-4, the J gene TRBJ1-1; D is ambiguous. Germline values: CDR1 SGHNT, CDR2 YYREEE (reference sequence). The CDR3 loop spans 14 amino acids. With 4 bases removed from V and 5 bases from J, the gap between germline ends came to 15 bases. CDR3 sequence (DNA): TGTGCCAGCAGCCTGGGCAGTTGGCCGACTGAAGCTTTCTTT. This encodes CASSLGSWPTEAFF.

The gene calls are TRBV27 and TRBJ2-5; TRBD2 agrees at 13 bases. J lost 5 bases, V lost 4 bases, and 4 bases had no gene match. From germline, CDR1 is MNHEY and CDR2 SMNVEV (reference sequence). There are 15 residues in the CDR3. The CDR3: CASSSGLAGDETQYF. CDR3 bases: TGTGCCAGCAGTTCCGGACTAGCGGGAGACGAGACCCAGTACTTC.

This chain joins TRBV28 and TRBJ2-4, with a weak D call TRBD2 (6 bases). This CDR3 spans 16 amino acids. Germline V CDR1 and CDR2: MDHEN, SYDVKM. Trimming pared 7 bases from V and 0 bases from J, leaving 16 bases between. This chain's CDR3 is CASIPGDVGAKNIQYF. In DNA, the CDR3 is TGTGCCAGCATCCCGGGGGACGTCGGAGCCAAAAACATTCAGTACTTC.

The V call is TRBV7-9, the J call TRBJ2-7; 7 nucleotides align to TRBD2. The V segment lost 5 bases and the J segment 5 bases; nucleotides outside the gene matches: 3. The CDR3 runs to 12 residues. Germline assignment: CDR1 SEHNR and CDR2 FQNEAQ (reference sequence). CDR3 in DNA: TGTGCCAGCAGCCAACTAGCGAACGAGCAGTACTTC. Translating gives CASSQLANEQYF.

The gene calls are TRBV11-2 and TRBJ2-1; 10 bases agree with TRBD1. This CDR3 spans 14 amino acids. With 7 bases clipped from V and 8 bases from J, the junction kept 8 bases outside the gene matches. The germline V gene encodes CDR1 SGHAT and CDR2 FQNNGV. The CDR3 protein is CASTTGQGVHEQFF. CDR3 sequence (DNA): TGTGCCAGCACCACCGGACAGGGGGTCCATGAGCAGTTCTTC.